This entry is about one T cell receptor (beta chain). The sample is drawn from a study of blood T cell repertoires in COVID-19. Overall study: Collection of acute and convalescent COVID-19 samples took place in the United States, Italy and Spain. PBMCs, B-cell-depleted T cells, or T cells were the source of the cDNA or gDNA that made up the material.

The CDR3 loop spans 13 amino acids. Germline V gene lookup returns CDR1 GTSNPN and CDR2 SVGIG (reference sequence). V dropped 8 bases and J dropped 4; count of bases not matched to a gene: 9. Authors' data handling: Amplification of reference gene primers provided the estimated nucleated cell counts. Profiled with immunoSEQ multiplex PCR; TCRdb holds only in-frame clones, not every one. The DNA gave D and trimming, while V, J and clone size come from that table. The repertoire holds 65,000 to 100,000 clones, with about four fifths as singletons. The receptor comes from a woman aged 80 or older with acute or convalescent COVID-19. The V and J genes are TRBV30 and TRBJ1-2, with 8 bases that match TRBD1. Sequenced: peripheral blood. The CDR3 spells CAGQGRGSYGYTF. The CDR3 DNA reads TGTGCCGGACAGGGCCGGGGGAGCTATGGCTACACCTTC. The variable domain in full, completed from reference TRBV30 and TRBJ1-2, reads SQTIHQWPATLVQPVGSPLSLECTVEGTSNPNLYWYRQAAGRGLQLLFYSVGIGQISSEVPQNLSASRPQDRQFILSSKKLLLSDSGFYLCAGQGRGSYGYTFGSGTRLTVV.